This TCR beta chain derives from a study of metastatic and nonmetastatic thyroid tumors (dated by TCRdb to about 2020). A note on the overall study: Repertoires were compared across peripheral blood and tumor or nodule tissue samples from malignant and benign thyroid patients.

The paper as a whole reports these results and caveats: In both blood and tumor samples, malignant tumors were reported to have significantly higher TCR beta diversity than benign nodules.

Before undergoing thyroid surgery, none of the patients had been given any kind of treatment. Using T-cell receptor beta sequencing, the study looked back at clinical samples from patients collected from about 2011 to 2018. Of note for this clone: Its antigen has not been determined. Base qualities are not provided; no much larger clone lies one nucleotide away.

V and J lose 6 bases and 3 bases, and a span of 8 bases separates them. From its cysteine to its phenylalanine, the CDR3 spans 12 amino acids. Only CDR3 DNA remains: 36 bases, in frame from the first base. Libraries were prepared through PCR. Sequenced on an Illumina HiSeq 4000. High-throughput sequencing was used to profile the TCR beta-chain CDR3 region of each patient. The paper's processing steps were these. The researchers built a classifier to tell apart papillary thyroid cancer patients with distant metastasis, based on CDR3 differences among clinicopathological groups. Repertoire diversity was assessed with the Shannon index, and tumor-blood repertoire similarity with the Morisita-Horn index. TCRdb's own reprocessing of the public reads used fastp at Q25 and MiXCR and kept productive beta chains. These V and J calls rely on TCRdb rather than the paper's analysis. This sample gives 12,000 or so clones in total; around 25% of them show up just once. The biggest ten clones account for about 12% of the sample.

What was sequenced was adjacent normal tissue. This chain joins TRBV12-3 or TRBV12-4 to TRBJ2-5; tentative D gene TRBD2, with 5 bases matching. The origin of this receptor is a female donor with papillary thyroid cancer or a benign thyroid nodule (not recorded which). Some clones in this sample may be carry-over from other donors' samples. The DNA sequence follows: TGTGCCAGCAGACAGAGGGAAGAGACCCAGTACTTC. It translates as CASRQREETQYF.